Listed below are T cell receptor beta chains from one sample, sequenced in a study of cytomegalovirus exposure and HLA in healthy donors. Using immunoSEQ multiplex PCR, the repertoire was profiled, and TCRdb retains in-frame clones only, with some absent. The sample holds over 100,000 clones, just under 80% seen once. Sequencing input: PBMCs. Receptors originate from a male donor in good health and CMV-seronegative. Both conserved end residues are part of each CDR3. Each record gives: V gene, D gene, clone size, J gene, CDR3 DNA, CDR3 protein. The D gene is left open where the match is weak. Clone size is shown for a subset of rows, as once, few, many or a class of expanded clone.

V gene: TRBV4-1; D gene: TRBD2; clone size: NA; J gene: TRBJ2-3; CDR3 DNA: TGCGCCAGCAGCCAGGGGGCCCAGCGGGGGCCCACGGGAGATACGCAGTATTTT; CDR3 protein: CASSQGAQRGPTGDTQYF
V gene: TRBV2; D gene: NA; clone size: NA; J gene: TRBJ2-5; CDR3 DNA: TGTGCCAGCAGCCCCGGGGGTCAGGTGGTCCAAGAGACCCAGTACTTC; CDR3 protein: CASSPGGQVVQETQYF
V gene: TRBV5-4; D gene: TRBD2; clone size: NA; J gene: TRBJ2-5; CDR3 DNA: TGTGCCAGCAGCCCGCGAGCTAGCGGGGGGGCGTTTCGAGAGACCCAGTACTTC; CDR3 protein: CASSPRASGGAFRETQYF
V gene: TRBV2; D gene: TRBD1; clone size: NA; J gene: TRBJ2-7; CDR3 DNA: TGTGCCAGCACCTCCGGGACAGGGGAATCCTACGAGCAGTACTTC; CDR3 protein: CASTSGTGESYEQYF
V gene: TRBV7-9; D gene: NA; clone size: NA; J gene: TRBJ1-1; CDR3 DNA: TGTGCCAGCAGCTTTGGGGAGGAGGTTCCCACTGAAGCTTTCTTT; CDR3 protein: CASSFGEEVPTEAFF
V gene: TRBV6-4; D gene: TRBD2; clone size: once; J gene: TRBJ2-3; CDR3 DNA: TGTGCCAGCAGGGCGACTAGCGGGGGGGCGGATACGCAGTATTTT; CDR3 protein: CASRATSGGADTQYF
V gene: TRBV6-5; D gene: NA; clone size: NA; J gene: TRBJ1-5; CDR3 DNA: TGTGCCAGCAGTTCAGGGAGCAATCAGCCCCAGCATTTT; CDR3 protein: CASSSGSNQPQHF
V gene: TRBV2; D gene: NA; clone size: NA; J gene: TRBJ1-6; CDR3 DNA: TGTGCCAGCACCTCAATCAGGGATGCCTATAATTCACCCCTCCACTTT; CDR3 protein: CASTSIRDAYNSPLHF
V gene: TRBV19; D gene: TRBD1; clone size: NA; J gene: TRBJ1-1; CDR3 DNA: TGTGCCAGTAGTGCTCCGGGACAGGGAGCTGGGAACACTGAAGCTTTCTTT; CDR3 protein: CASSAPGQGAGNTEAFF
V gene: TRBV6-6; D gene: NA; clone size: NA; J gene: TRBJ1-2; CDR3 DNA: TGTGCCAGCAGACCGACAGTCAACTATGGCTACACCTTC; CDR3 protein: CASRPTVNYGYTF
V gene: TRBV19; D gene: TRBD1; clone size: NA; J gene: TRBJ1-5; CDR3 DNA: TGTGCCAGTAGACTTCACGGGACAGGGAACAATCAGCCCCAGCATTTT; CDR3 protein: CASRLHGTGNNQPQHF
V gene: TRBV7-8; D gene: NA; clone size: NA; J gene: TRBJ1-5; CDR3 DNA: TGTGCCAGCAGCAACTACAGGGAACATCAGCCCCAGCATTTT; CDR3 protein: CASSNYREHQPQHF
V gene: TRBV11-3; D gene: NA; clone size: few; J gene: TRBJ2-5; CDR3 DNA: TGTGCCAGCAGAGTTCGATCAGGCGAAGAGACCCAGTACTTC; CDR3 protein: CASRVRSGEETQYF
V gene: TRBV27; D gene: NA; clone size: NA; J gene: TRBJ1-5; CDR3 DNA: TGTGCCAGCAGTTTATATAAGGCAGGGCATCAGCCCCAGCATTTT; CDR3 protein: CASSLYKAGHQPQHF
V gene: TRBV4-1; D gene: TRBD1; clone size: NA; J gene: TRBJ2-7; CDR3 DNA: TGCGCCAGCAGCCACTCACAGGGGTACGAGCAGTACTTC; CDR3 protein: CASSHSQGYEQYF
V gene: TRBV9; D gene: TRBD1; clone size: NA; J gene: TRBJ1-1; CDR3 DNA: TGTGCCAGCAGCGTAGACGGAGGAGGGGGCGCGGGAAGTACTGAAGCTTTCTTT; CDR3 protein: CASSVDGGGGAGSTEAFF
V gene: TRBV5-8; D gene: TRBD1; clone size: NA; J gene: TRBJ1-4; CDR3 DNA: TGTGCCAGCAGCTTCACCGGGACAGGGGGTGAAAAACTGTTTTTT; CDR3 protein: CASSFTGTGGEKLFF
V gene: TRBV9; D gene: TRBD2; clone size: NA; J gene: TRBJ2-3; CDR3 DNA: TGTGCCAGCAGCGTAGGTCCCCGACTAGCGGCGGCAGATACGCAGTATTTT; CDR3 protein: CASSVGPRLAAADTQYF
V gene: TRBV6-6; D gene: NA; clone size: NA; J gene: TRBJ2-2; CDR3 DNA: TGTGCCAGCAGTCCCGGGACTAGGACAGGCGGGGAGCTGTTTTTT; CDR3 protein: CASSPGTRTGGELFF
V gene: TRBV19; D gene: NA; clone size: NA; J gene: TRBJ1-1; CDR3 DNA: TGTGCCAGTAGTACCCCGACCAGGGGGAACACTGAAGCTTTCTTT; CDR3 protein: CASSTPTRGNTEAFF
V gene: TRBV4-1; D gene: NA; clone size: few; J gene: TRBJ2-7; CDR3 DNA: TGCGCCAGCAGCCCAGGGCAGGGGGGCTCCTACGAGCAGTACTTC; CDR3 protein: CASSPGQGGSYEQYF
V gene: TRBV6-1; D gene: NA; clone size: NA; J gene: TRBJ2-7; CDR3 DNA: TGTGCCAGCAGTACGAGAGGGGGGGCGTACGAGCAGTACTTC; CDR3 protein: CASSTRGGAYEQYF
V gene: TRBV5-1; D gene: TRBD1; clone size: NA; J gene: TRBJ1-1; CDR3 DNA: TGCGCCAGCAGCCCGGACAGGATGAACACTGAAGCTTTCTTT; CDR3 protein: CASSPDRMNTEAFF